This is a list of T cell receptor beta chains from one sample in a study of T cells in Graves' hyperthyroidism and ophthalmopathy. From the multiplex PCR reads, TCRdb called clonotypes with MiXCR, one entry per CDR3 protein. The sample consists of hundreds of thousands of distinct CDR3 sequences, around 20% of them appearing once. The sample consisted of blood. These receptor sequences come from a man aged 25 to 40 with Graves' ophthalmopathy. Both conserved end residues are part of each CDR3. The D gene is left open where the match is weak. The size field is filled for only some rows; it gives once, few, many or a size class.

CDR3: CASSSSDKGDYEQYF; DNA: TGCGCCAGCAGCTCCTCGGATAAAGGAGACTACGAGCAGTACTTC; D: -; size: many; J: TRBJ2-7; length: 15; V: TRBV5-1
CDR3: CASSSSGTTYEQYF; DNA: TGTGCCAGCAGCTCGTCCGGGACAACCTACGAGCAGTACTTC; D: -; size: many; J: TRBJ2-7; length: 14; V: TRBV11-2
CDR3: CASSARSDEQFF; DNA: TGTGCCAGCAGCGCCCGGAGCGATGAGCAGTTCTTC; D: -; size: -; J: TRBJ2-1; length: 12; V: TRBV9
CDR3: CASSPGTSGLKTQYF; DNA: TGTGCCAGCAGCCCCGGGACTAGCGGGTTGAAGACCCAGTACTTC; D: TRBD2; size: -; J: TRBJ2-5; length: 15; V: TRBV11-2
CDR3: CSVQRANTEAFF; DNA: TGCAGTGTCCAGAGGGCGAACACTGAAGCTTTCTTT; D: -; size: many; J: TRBJ1-1; length: 12; V: TRBV20-1
CDR3: CASSLSTDSYEQYF; DNA: TGTGCCAGCAGCTTAAGCACGGACTCCTACGAGCAGTACTTC; D: -; size: -; J: TRBJ2-7; length: 14; V: TRBV7-2
CDR3: CASGVDGKGYTF; DNA: TGCGCCAGCGGAGTGGACGGGAAGGGCTACACCTTC; D: -; size: once; J: TRBJ1-2; length: 12; V: TRBV5-1
CDR3: CASTVRRGANEKLFF; DNA: TGTGCCAGCACCGTTAGACGGGGAGCTAATGAAAAACTGTTTTTT; D: -; size: many; J: TRBJ1-4; length: 15; V: TRBV28
CDR3: CSARDQASGANVLTF; DNA: TGCAGTGCTAGAGATCAGGCCTCTGGGGCCAACGTCCTGACTTTC; D: -; size: -; J: TRBJ2-6; length: 15; V: TRBV20-1
CDR3: CASSSLGGGTRNTIYF; DNA: TGTGCCAGCAGTTCGTTGGGCGGGGGGACAAGAAACACCATATATTTT; D: -; size: many; J: TRBJ1-3; length: 16; V: TRBV27
CDR3: CASTKGVGQSPTTKNIQYF; DNA: TGTGCCAGCACTAAAGGGGTGGGCCAGAGCCCCACCACCAAAAACATTCAGTACTTC; D: -; size: many; J: TRBJ2-4; length: 19; V: TRBV2
CDR3: CASSSSPVETQYF; DNA: TGTGCCAGCAGTTCATCCCCGGTGGAGACCCAGTACTTC; D: -; size: few; J: TRBJ2-5; length: 13; V: TRBV6-5
CDR3: CSVESRDRQRDSGANVLTF; DNA: TGTAGCGTTGAATCCCGCGACAGGCAAAGGGACTCTGGGGCCAACGTCCTGACTTTC; D: -; size: -; J: TRBJ2-6; length: 19; V: TRBV29-1
CDR3: CASSPSGMNTEAFF; DNA: TGTGCCAGCAGCCCGAGTGGGATGAACACTGAAGCTTTCTTT; D: -; size: many; J: TRBJ1-1; length: 14; V: TRBV7-6
CDR3: CASSYGLAGGGETQYF; DNA: TGTGCCAGCAGTTACGGACTAGCGGGAGGGGGAGAGACCCAGTACTTC; D: TRBD2; size: few; J: TRBJ2-5; length: 16; V: TRBV6-6
CDR3: CASSFLRAEQPQHF; DNA: TGTGCCAGCAGTTTTTTGAGGGCGGAACAGCCCCAGCATTTT; D: -; size: -; J: TRBJ1-5; length: 14; V: TRBV28
CDR3: CASSRDPSETQYF; DNA: TGTGCCAGCAGCAGAGATCCTTCCGAGACCCAGTACTTC; D: -; size: many; J: TRBJ2-5; length: 13; V: TRBV3-1
CDR3: CASSDRVTSGKETQYF; DNA: TGTGCCAGCAGTGATAGGGTGACTAGCGGCAAAGAGACCCAGTACTTC; D: TRBD2; size: -; J: TRBJ2-5; length: 16; V: TRBV28
CDR3: CASSREQGLARSYNEQFF; DNA: TGTGCCAGCAGCCGAGAACAGGGTCTGGCGCGGTCCTACAATGAGCAGTTCTTC; D: -; size: many; J: TRBJ2-1; length: 18; V: TRBV11-2
CDR3: CASSRRSGMGTGELFF; DNA: TGTGCCAGCAGCCGCCGAAGCGGGATGGGCACCGGGGAGCTGTTTTTT; D: TRBD2; size: many; J: TRBJ2-2; length: 16; V: TRBV28
CDR3: CASRRKEGAPFNSPLHF; DNA: TGTGCCAGCAGGAGAAAGGAGGGGGCGCCTTTTAATTCACCCCTCCACTTT; D: TRBD1; size: few; J: TRBJ1-6; length: 17; V: TRBV2
CDR3: CSATLGLGPNYEQYF; DNA: TGCAGCGCAACGTTGGGTTTAGGTCCGAACTACGAGCAGTACTTC; D: -; size: few; J: TRBJ2-7; length: 15; V: TRBV29-1
CDR3: CASSYAGEYQETQYF; DNA: TGTGCCAGCAGTTATGCCGGGGAGTACCAAGAGACCCAGTACTTC; D: -; size: many; J: TRBJ2-5; length: 15; V: TRBV28
CDR3: CASSDLSYRSNQPQHF; DNA: TGTGCCAGCAGTGATCTCTCCTACAGGAGCAATCAGCCCCAGCATTTT; D: -; size: -; J: TRBJ1-5; length: 16; V: TRBV6-1
CDR3: CAWSSGLADTGELFF; DNA: TGTGCCTGGTCGTCGGGACTAGCGGACACCGGGGAGCTGTTTTTT; D: TRBD2; size: many; J: TRBJ2-2; length: 15; V: TRBV30
CDR3: CASSIPERGHGYTF; DNA: TGTGCCAGTAGTATCCCCGAGAGGGGGCATGGCTACACCTTC; D: TRBD1; size: -; J: TRBJ1-2; length: 14; V: TRBV19
CDR3: CASSWATYEQYF; DNA: TGTGCCAGCAGTTGGGCCACCTACGAGCAGTACTTC; D: -; size: many; J: TRBJ2-7; length: 12; V: TRBV28
CDR3: CASMGGDRGSNQPQHF; DNA: TGTGCCAGCATGGGGGGGGACAGGGGGAGCAATCAGCCCCAGCATTTT; D: TRBD1; size: -; J: TRBJ1-5; length: 16; V: TRBV6-1
CDR3: CASSVEGRTEAFF; DNA: TGTGCCAGCAGTGTTGAGGGGAGAACTGAAGCTTTCTTT; D: -; size: many; J: TRBJ1-1; length: 13; V: TRBV2
CDR3: CASSLLLAGATDTQYF; DNA: TGTGCCAGCAGCTTACTACTAGCGGGAGCAACAGATACGCAGTATTTT; D: TRBD2; size: many; J: TRBJ2-3; length: 16; V: TRBV7-2
CDR3: CASSQHGGPSYQVGRRTDTQYF; DNA: TGTGCCAGCAGCCAACACGGGGGTCCCTCATACCAGGTCGGGAGAAGGACAGATACGCAGTATTTT; D: -; size: -; J: TRBJ2-3; length: 22; V: TRBV4-2
CDR3: CASSPPTSGSWSYEQYF; DNA: TGCGCCAGCAGCCCCCCGACTAGCGGGAGTTGGTCCTACGAGCAGTACTTC; D: TRBD2; size: many; J: TRBJ2-7; length: 17; V: TRBV5-1
CDR3: CSVSTGGSNQPQHF; DNA: TGCAGTGTTTCGACAGGGGGTAGCAATCAGCCCCAGCATTTT; D: TRBD1; size: -; J: TRBJ1-5; length: 14; V: TRBV20-1
CDR3: CASSQVNRGGAFF; DNA: TGTGCCAGCAGCCAAGTCAACAGGGGGGGCGCTTTCTTT; D: TRBD1; size: many; J: TRBJ1-1; length: 13; V: TRBV3-1
CDR3: CSAGRRVGRNQPQHF; DNA: TGCAGTGCTGGACGACGGGTTGGGCGCAATCAGCCCCAGCATTTT; D: -; size: -; J: TRBJ1-5; length: 15; V: TRBV20-1
CDR3: CSVDLGVQETQYF; DNA: TGCAGCGTTGACCTTGGCGTACAAGAGACCCAGTACTTC; D: -; size: few; J: TRBJ2-5; length: 13; V: TRBV29-1
CDR3: CASSAGTSITDTRYF; DNA: TGTGCCAGCAGCGCCGGGACTAGCATCACAGATACGCGGTATTTT; D: TRBD2; size: -; J: TRBJ2-3; length: 15; V: TRBV6-2/TRBV6-3
CDR3: CASSSTPKTVEETQYF; DNA: TGTGCCAGCAGCTCCACGCCGAAGACCGTCGAAGAGACCCAGTACTTC; D: -; size: many; J: TRBJ2-5; length: 16; V: TRBV11-2